The T cell receptor beta chain described here comes from a study of shared clonotypes between healthy human individuals. Study outcomes and limitations: Donors were few, which limited the genetic and exposure-history diversity represented. Naive subsets tended to show greater estimated richness than memory subsets.

Germline CDR1 LNHDA, CDR2 SQIVND (reference sequence). This CDR3 comprises 15 residues. Trimming left V 3 bases short and J 4 bases short, with 10 bases between. The repertoire was sequenced with immunoSEQ multiplex PCR; TCRdb's copy has only in-frame clones and lacks some. Here the sample spans about 1.1 million clones, around 82% being singletons. In regard to this clone: Its antigen is unidentified.

Every donor, a Caucasian adult, lived in Nashville, Tennessee. Sequencing was carried out using memory CD4+ T cells from PBMCs. As to subset: CD45RA-negative fraction. This sequence was found in a man between 18 and 35 years old in good health. Some clones in this sample may be carry-over from other donors' samples. The rearrangement links TRBV19 to TRBJ2-6; perhaps D is TRBD1 or TRBD2 (5 bases each). The CDR3 sequence: CASSIQGVGANVLTF. In nucleotides, the CDR3 is TGTGCCAGTAGTATTCAGGGAGTAGGGGCCAACGTCCTGACTTTC.